Shown below are 18 T cell receptor beta chains from a single sample sequenced in a study of T cell clonality in common variable immunodeficiency. Their specific antigens are unknown. Notes on the study in general: Fewer deletions and N-nucleotide insertions were reportedly seen in common variable immunodeficiency TCR beta sequences.

TCRdb's copy holds only in-frame clones and misses some; the assay was immunoSEQ multiplex PCR. Recorded here are about 19,000 clones, none singletons. Sample: peripheral blood mononuclear cells. Receptors were obtained from a human donor with common variable immunodeficiency.

Of note for this clone: The read falls 3 residues short of the CDR3 end, and the missing part is taken from the germline J gene. The chain uses TRBV10-3 and TRBJ2-7, with 9 bases lining up with TRBD1. V was clipped by 10 bases and J by 5 bases; unmatched bases: 6. This CDR3 has 12 residues. From germline, CDR1 is ENHRY and CDR2 SYGVKD. CDR3 protein: CATTGTGNEQYF. Partial CDR3 DNA: TGTGCCACGACCGGGACAGGGAACGAG.

A note on this clone: The sequence runs out 3 residues before the end of the CDR3; the remainder is reconstructed from the germline J gene. The rearrangement uses TRBV20-1 and TRBJ2-7; maybe TRBD2 (5 bases). Germline values: CDR1 DFQATT, CDR2 SNEGSKA (reference sequence). Trimming removed 6 bases from V and 3 bases from J, with 15 bases in between. This CDR3 has 13 residues. Incomplete CDR3 DNA: TGCAGTGCAGCCGGGTGGCGGGTCTACGAG. It yields the protein CSAAGWRVYE. The whole CDR3 is CSAAGWRVYEQYF.

This clone has more than one count but fewer than ten. Sequencing ends 3 residues short of the CDR3 end; the germline J gene provides the rest. This chain uses TRBV7-2 with TRBJ1-3, with no clear D. V was pared by 7 bases and J by 3 bases, with 10 bases between. This CDR3 region has 13 residues. Germline V gene lookup returns CDR1 SGHTA and CDR2 FQGNSA. The covered CDR3 bases are TGTGCCAGCATACCCAGTGGTGGAAACACC. Protein sequence: CASIPSGGNT. In full, the CDR3 is CASIPSGGNTIYF.

This clone was detected many times. The CDR3 end falls 3 residues outside the read, so it is completed with the germline J gene. The rearrangement uses TRBV19 and TRBJ1-6; TRBD1 matches at 8 bases. Germline lookup yields CDR1 LNHDA and CDR2 SQIVND (reference sequence). Trimming cost V 9 bases and J 4 bases; bases outside gene matches: 2. The CDR3 has 13 amino acids. CDR3 bases read: TGTGCCAGCCGGGACAGGTATAATTCACCC. Its translation is CASRDRYNSP. The complete CDR3 sequence is CASRDRYNSPLHF. Based on the CDR3 plus reference TRBV19 and TRBJ1-6, the full variable domain is DGGITQSPKYLFRKEGQNVTLSCEQNLNHDAMYWYRQDPGQGLRLIYYSQIVNDFQKGDIAEGYSVSREKKESFPLTVTSAQKNPTAFYLCASRDRYNSPLHFGNGTRLTVT.

Comments on this clone: The CDR3 end is not reached by the read, which stops 3 residues before it; the germline J gene fills it in. V and J are TRBV5-1 and TRBJ2-7; a possible D gene is TRBD1 (5 bases). Germline-derived CDR1 and CDR2 are SGHRS and YFSETQ. V gave up 5 bases and J gave up 0 bases, with 12 bases separating them. This CDR3 spans 14 amino acids. Incomplete CDR3 DNA: TGCGCCAGCAGTATAAGGGGAAACTCCTACGAG. Translating gives CASSIRGNSYE. The full CDR3 reads CASSIRGNSYEQYF. The full variable domain, completed using reference TRBV5-1 and TRBJ2-7, is KAGVTQTPRYLIKTRGQQVTLSCSPISGHRSVSWYQQTPGQGLQFLFEYFSETQRNKGNFPGRFSGRQFSNSRSEMNVSTLELGDSALYLCASSIRGNSYEQYFGPGTRLTVT.

Regarding this clone: The CDR3 end falls 3 residues outside the read, so it is completed with the germline J gene. V usage is TRBV19 and J usage is TRBJ1-4, with 9 bases matching TRBD1. The CDR3 consists of 15 residues. Losses at the gene ends were 6 bases for V and 4 bases for J; bases not matched to a gene: 6. CDR1 and CDR2 from the germline V gene are LNHDA and SQIVND (reference sequence). The CDR3 bases that were read are TGTGCCAGTAGGACAAGGGACAGGGTTAATGAAAAA. It codes for CASRTRDRVNEK. The complete CDR3 sequence is CASRTRDRVNEKLFF.

As to this clone: The read comes to an end 3 residues before the CDR3 does, leaving the germline J gene to fill in the end. The gene calls are TRBV19 and TRBJ2-1; the D is unclear. V lost 2 bases, J lost 0 bases, and 11 bases lay in between. CDR3 length: 16 amino acids. Germline lookup yields CDR1 LNHDA and CDR2 SQIVND (reference sequence). The CDR3 DNA, read in part, is TGTGCCAGTAGTATAATTTCCACCAGCTCCTACAATGAG. It encodes CASSIISTSSYNE. The whole CDR3 reads CASSIISTSSYNEQFF.

Comment on this clone: The CDR3 end lies 3 residues beyond the end of the read and is filled in from the germline J gene. The chain recombines TRBV7-2 with TRBJ2-5, with TRBD1 matching 9 bases. CDR3 length: 17 amino acids. Trimming cost V 0 bases and J 2 bases; bases outside gene matches: 7. Germline CDR1 reads SGHTA; CDR2 reads FQGNSA. This chain's CDR3 is CASSLARRQGGQETQYF. Incomplete CDR3 DNA: TGTGCCAGCAGCTTAGCGCGGAGACAGGGGGGTCAAGAGACC.

This clone was detected many times. The read ends 3 residues before the CDR3 terminus; that terminus is restored from the germline J gene. V and J are TRBV16 and TRBJ1-2, with D possibly TRBD1 on 6 matching bases. Germline V lookup: CDR1 KGHSY, CDR2 FQNENV. The CDR3 extends over 12 amino acids. V lost 7 bases and J lost 5, with 11 bases in between. The CDR3 sequence: CASTRQDYGYTF. The covered CDR3 bases are TGTGCCAGCACCCGACAGGATTATGGC.

There are a few counts of this clone. The read stops 3 residues short of the end of the CDR3; the missing end is completed from the germline J gene. The chain has TRBV7-9 and TRBJ1-5; 9 nucleotides line up with TRBD1. Germline CDR1 SEHNR, CDR2 FQNEAQ (reference sequence). The CDR3 runs 15 residues. Trimming took 4 bases from V and 4 from J; bases not matched to a gene: 5. CDR3 in amino acids: CASSSGQGLNQPQHF. The CDR3 DNA, read in part, is TGTGCCAGCAGCTCTGGACAGGGGTTGAATCAGCCC.

The CDR3 protein is CASSSTRGQGINEQFF. The CDR3 bases that were read are TGTGCCAGCAGCTCTACCCGCGGACAGGGAATCAATGAG. J is TRBJ2-1 and V is TRBV7-3; TRBD1 matches at 8 bases. The read ends 3 residues before the CDR3 terminus; that terminus is restored from the germline J gene. J lost 6 bases, V lost 4 bases, and 11 bases had no gene match. CDR3 length equals 16 residues. In germline, CDR1 is SGHTA, CDR2 FQGTGA.

This clone was found a few times. Read coverage stops 3 residues before the CDR3 terminus; the germline J gene supplies the remainder. The chain uses TRBV7-9 and TRBJ1-2, with a weak D call TRBD1 (5 bases). This CDR3 comprises 13 residues. Germline CDR1 is SEHNR and CDR2 is FQNEAQ (reference sequence). Trimming pared 8 bases from V and 3 bases from J, leaving 13 bases between. The covered CDR3 bases are TGTGCCAGCCACCGGGGGGATGACTATGGC. It is translated as CASHRGDDYG. The entire CDR3 protein reads CASHRGDDYGYTF. The full variable domain, completed using reference TRBV7-9 and TRBJ1-2, is DTGVSQNPRHKITKRGQNVTFRCDPISEHNRLYWYRQTLGQGPEFLTYFQNEAQLEKSRLLSDRFSAERPKGSFSTLEIQRTEQGDSAMYLCASHRGDDYGYTFGSGTRLTVV.

This clone was counted between two and nine times. The CDR3 is cut off 3 residues early in the read; its end comes from the germline J gene. The chain joins TRBV7-3 to TRBJ2-1; 9 bases are shared with TRBD2. Germline CDR1 SGHTA, CDR2 FQGTGA. V lost 5 bases, J lost 7 bases, and 6 bases stayed unmatched. The CDR3 length is 14 residues. The CDR3 DNA, read in part, is TGTGCCAGCAGCGCGGGAGGGAGTTGGAATGAG. Translation gives CASSAGGSWNE. The whole CDR3 region reads CASSAGGSWNEQFF.

In regard to this clone: Read coverage stops 3 residues before the CDR3 terminus; the germline J gene supplies the remainder. The chain uses TRBV19 and TRBJ2-3; 7 bases map to TRBD2. The junction had 8 bases not matched to a gene; V was cut back by 2 bases and J by 6 bases. The CDR3 extends over 15 amino acids. Germline CDR1 and CDR2: LNHDA and SQIVND (reference sequence). The CDR3 sequence: CASSIWRGSQDTQYF. The sequenced CDR3 bases are TGTGCCAGTAGTATATGGCGGGGGAGCCAGGATACG.

A word on this clone: The read halts 3 residues ahead of the CDR3 end, with the missing end drawn from the germline J gene. The chain joins TRBV30 to TRBJ1-1, with unresolved D. CDR1 is GTSNPN and CDR2 is SVGIG in the germline V gene (reference sequence). The CDR3 is 15 residues long. The V end lost 1 base, the J end lost 2 bases, and 14 bases lay between the germline ends. The CDR3 sequence: CAWSAWVQLNTEAFF. CDR3 bases read: TGTGCCTGGAGTGCTTGGGTACAGTTAAACACTGAA.

This clone occurred many times. Coverage ceases 3 residues before the CDR3 finishes, and the germline J gene fills in the end. This chain joins TRBV5-1 and TRBJ2-2, with D possibly TRBD2 on 5 matching bases. This CDR3 has 16 amino acids. CDR1 and CDR2 from the germline V gene are SGHRS and YFSETQ. Trimming removed 1 base from V and 6 bases from J, with 16 bases in between. Partial CDR3 DNA: TGCGCCAGCAGCTTGCGGGGTGGTGTTAGCTCCGGGGAG. This translates into CASSLRGGVSSGE. In full, the CDR3 is CASSLRGGVSSGELFF. The full variable domain, in which reference TRBV5-1 and TRBJ2-2 provide the parts outside the CDR3, is KAGVTQTPRYLIKTRGQQVTLSCSPISGHRSVSWYQQTPGQGLQFLFEYFSETQRNKGNFPGRFSGRQFSNSRSEMNVSTLELGDSALYLCASSLRGGVSSGELFFGEGSRLTVL.

This clone came up a few times. The sequenced fragment ends 3 residues before the CDR3 boundary, so the rest is inferred from the germline J gene. This chain uses TRBV6-2 or TRBV6-3 with TRBJ2-7, with unresolved D. The V end was cut by 5 bases, the J end by 0 bases, with 5 bases between. CDR3 length: 12 amino acids. Germline lookup yields CDR1 MNHEY and CDR2 SVGEGT. The CDR3 bases that were read are TGTGCCAGCAGTATCAGCTCCTACGAG. Protein: CASSISSYE. The CDR3, in full, reads CASSISSYEQYF.

To note about this clone: The CDR3 end is not reached by the read, which stops 3 residues before it; the germline J gene fills it in. The rearrangement joins TRBV7-9 to TRBJ2-7; no clear D gene. The V gene lost 2 bases and the J gene lost 3 bases, with 5 bases spanning the gap. The CDR3 covers 12 residues. Germline V CDR1 and CDR2: SEHNR, FQNEAQ (reference sequence). Incomplete CDR3 DNA: TGTGCCAGCAGCTTATCCGGCTACGAG. The encoded protein is CASSLSGYE. The full CDR3 reads CASSLSGYEQYF.